The 21 T cell receptor beta chains below were found in one sample sequenced in a study of cytomegalovirus exposure and HLA in healthy donors. The method was immunoSEQ multiplex PCR; TCRdb's version includes in-frame clones alone and lacks a portion of them. The sample yields more than 100,000 clones, 88% seen once. What was sequenced was PBMCs. The receptors originated from a woman in her late teens or twenties in good health and CMV-seropositive.

This clone was seen just once. This rearrangement joins TRBV19 to TRBJ2-1, with 13 bases fitting TRBD2. From germline, CDR1 is LNHDA and CDR2 SQIVND (reference sequence). The length of the CDR3 is 16 residues. The V gene end was trimmed by 4 bases and the J gene end by 2 bases; junction bases not matched to a gene: 2. The CDR3 nucleotides are TGTGCCAGTAGTACAGGACTAGCGGGGGCCTACAATGAGCAGTTCTTC. Translating gives CASSTGLAGAYNEQFF.

This clone was observed once. The chain employs TRBV6-1 and TRBJ1-6; D is uncertain. The germline V and J ends were trimmed by 8 bases and 0 bases, with 11 bases remaining between them. This CDR3 is 15 amino acids long. Germline V CDR1 and CDR2: MNHNS, SASEGT. The DNA of the CDR3 is TGTGCCAGCCAAAAACAACCCTCCTATAATTCACCCCTCCACTTT. Translated, it gives CASQKQPSYNSPLHF.

The V gene is TRBV4-1, the J gene TRBJ1-4; D ambiguous. The V and J ends lost 0 bases and 3 bases respectively, with 5 bases between them. CDR1 is MGHRA and CDR2 is YSYEKL in the germline V gene. This CDR3 comprises 14 residues. The CDR3 sequence: CASSQDLANEKLFF. Here the CDR3 DNA reads TGCGCCAGCAGCCAAGATCTAGCTAATGAAAAACTGTTTTTT.

Here the CDR3 reads CASSLRFRGQETQYF. CDR3 DNA: TGTGCCAGCAGCTTAAGATTTAGGGGACAAGAGACCCAGTACTTC. The genes are TRBV13 and TRBJ2-5; possible D gene TRBD1, 5 bases. The CDR3 runs to 15 residues. V was pared by 2 bases and J by 2 bases, with 12 bases between. CDR1 is PRHDT, CDR2 FYEKMQ, per germline (reference sequence).

This clone occurred once. Here the CDR3 reads CASSLEWQGATGYTF. Written as DNA, the CDR3 is TGCGCCAGCAGCTTGGAGTGGCAGGGGGCTACTGGCTACACCTTC. This chain connects TRBV5-1 to TRBJ1-2; TRBD1 aligns across 8 bases. The V segment lost 0 bases and the J segment 7 bases; nucleotides outside the gene matches: 8. The germline V gene has CDR1 SGHRS and CDR2 YFSETQ. The CDR3 is made up of 15 amino acids.

The J gene is TRBJ2-7, the V gene TRBV11-2; D call uncertain. CDR1 and CDR2 from the germline V gene are SGHAT and FQNNGV. The CDR3 is 12 amino acids. V lost 5 bases and J lost 0, with 5 bases in between. CDR3 DNA: TGTGCCAGCAGCCGGAGCTCCTACGAGCAGTACTTC. Its translation: CASSRSSYEQYF. The whole variable domain, filled in from reference TRBV11-2 and TRBJ2-7, reads EAGVAQSPRYKIIEKRQSVAFWCNPISGHATLYWYQQILGQGPKLLIQFQNNGVVDDSQLPKDRFSAERLKGVDSTLKIQPAKLEDSAVYLCASSRSSYEQYFGPGTRLTVT.

The rearrangement links TRBV4-1 to TRBJ2-7; the match to TRBD2 covers 8 bases. The length of the CDR3 is 16 residues. The V gene's germline CDR1 is MGHRA and CDR2 YSYEKL. V was clipped by 1 base and J by 4 bases; unmatched bases: 9. In DNA form, the CDR3 reads TGCGCCAGCAGCCAAGCAGCGGGGGCCGCCTCTTACGAGCAGTACTTC. This translates into CASSQAAGAASYEQYF.

The V gene is TRBV6-1, the J gene TRBJ2-3; D not certain. V lost 4 bases, J lost 1 base, and 12 bases lay in between. The length of the CDR3 is 15 residues. Germline V lookup: CDR1 MNHNS, CDR2 SASEGT. DNA of the CDR3: TGTGCCAGCAGTGCAAATTTTATAGGCACAGATACGCAGTATTTT. As protein: CASSANFIGTDTQYF.

The table lists this clone with a count of one. The V gene is TRBV4-2, the J gene TRBJ1-5; 9 nucleotides match TRBD1. The germline V gene encodes CDR1 LGHNA and CDR2 YNFKEQ. The CDR3 loop spans 16 amino acids. Losses at the gene ends were 3 bases for V and 6 bases for J; bases not matched to a gene: 9. CDR3 protein: CASSQETGGESQPQHF. For the CDR3, the DNA is TGTGCCAGCAGCCAGGAAACAGGGGGCGAAAGTCAGCCCCAGCATTTT.

This clone was seen once. This chain links TRBV5-1 with TRBJ2-1, with D perhaps TRBD2 (5 bases). The CDR3 totals 15 residues. Germline CDR1 reads SGHRS; CDR2 reads YFSETQ. Trimming stripped 4 bases from V and 3 bases from J, with 14 bases between. The CDR3 loop reads CASSPSDYFYNEQFF. The CDR3 nucleotides read TGCGCCAGCAGCCCATCCGACTATTTCTACAATGAGCAGTTCTTC.

This chain uses TRBV28 with TRBJ2-2; 7 bases agree with TRBD1. After removal of 3 bases from V and 2 bases from J, the junction contained 12 bases not matched to a gene. CDR3 length: 18 residues. Germline values: CDR1 MDHEN, CDR2 SYDVKM. The CDR3 spells CASSFPRQGKGNTGELFF. Here the CDR3 DNA reads TGTGCCAGCAGTTTTCCTCGACAGGGAAAGGGAAACACCGGGGAGCTGTTTTTT.

The V call is TRBV19, the J call TRBJ1-1, with TRBD1 as a possible D gene (5 bases). Trimming left V 5 bases short and J 4 bases short, with 11 bases between. Germline V gene sequence: CDR1 LNHDA, CDR2 SQIVND (reference sequence). The CDR3 runs 13 residues. CDR3 nucleotides: TGTGCCAGTAGTTGGAGGGGAATCACTGAAGCTTTCTTT. Encoded protein: CASSWRGITEAFF.

The chain is built from TRBV19 and TRBJ1-4, with 7 bases matching TRBD1. The germline gives CDR1 LNHDA, CDR2 SQIVND (reference sequence). V was clipped by 5 bases and J by 5 bases; unmatched bases: 8. The CDR3 runs 15 residues. CDR3 DNA: TGTGCCAGTAGTCCCCAACAGGGGAGAAATGAAAAACTGTTTTTT. Its translation is CASSPQQGRNEKLFF. Full variable domain (remainder filled in from reference TRBV19 and TRBJ1-4): DGGITQSPKYLFRKEGQNVTLSCEQNLNHDAMYWYRQDPGQGLRLIYYSQIVNDFQKGDIAEGYSVSREKKESFPLTVTSAQKNPTAFYLCASSPQQGRNEKLFFGSGTQLSVL.

This clone was observed a few times. The chain employs TRBV19 and TRBJ1-5; no firm D call. Trimming pared 6 bases from V and 4 bases from J, leaving 10 bases between. CDR1 is LNHDA, CDR2 SQIVND, per germline (reference sequence). This CDR3 has 13 amino acids. The CDR3 sequence: CASRSRTNQPQHF. In DNA form, the CDR3 reads TGTGCCAGTAGAAGTCGTACAAATCAGCCCCAGCATTTT.

This chain links TRBV2 with TRBJ2-3; TRBD2 matches 11 bases. Trimming removed 5 bases from V and 2 bases from J; junction bases left unmatched: 3. The CDR3 runs to 15 residues. Germline CDR1 is SNHLY and CDR2 is FYNNEI. Written as DNA, the CDR3 is TGTGCCAGCAGTTTTAGCGGGGGGGCCACAGATACGCAGTATTTT. Encoded protein: CASSFSGGATDTQYF.

The chain joins TRBV6-1 to TRBJ1-1, with D maybe TRBD1 (5 bases). V shed 3 bases and J shed 3 bases, with 11 bases lying between them. The germline V gene encodes CDR1 MNHNS and CDR2 SASEGT. This CDR3 is 14 amino acids long. CDR3 DNA: TGTGCCAGCAGTGACGACAGCGGGGACACTGAAGCTTTCTTT. Translated: CASSDDSGDTEAFF.

The chain combines TRBV11-3 with TRBJ2-7; D uncertain. The CDR3 loop spans 14 amino acids. V lost 5 bases and J 2 bases, leaving 13 bases between the germline ends. CDR1 and CDR2 from the germline V gene are SGHNT and YENEEA. The CDR3 sequence is CASSLQFATYEQYF. Here the CDR3 DNA reads TGTGCCAGCAGCCTTCAATTCGCTACCTACGAGCAGTACTTC.

This clone was recorded a few times. This same CDR3 is encoded by further DNA sequences in the sample. V is TRBV5-1 and J is TRBJ1-1; weak D call: TRBD1 (5 bases). This CDR3 spans 12 amino acids. Germline assignment: CDR1 SGHRS and CDR2 YFSETQ. V lost 4 bases and J lost 4, with 8 bases in between. CDR3 DNA: TGCGCCAGCAGCCTCCAGGGCACTGAAGCTTTCTTT. Encoded protein: CASSLQGTEAFF.

This chain joins TRBV5-1 and TRBJ1-2; D is perhaps TRBD1 (6 bases). The CDR3 extends over 14 amino acids. Trimming removed 2 bases from V and 3 bases from J, with 11 bases in between. Germline V CDR1 and CDR2: SGHRS, YFSETQ. CDR3 DNA sequence: TGCGCCAGCAGCTTCAGGGGAGGGGACTATGGCTACACCTTC. The encoded protein is CASSFRGGDYGYTF.

The genes are TRBV6-1 and TRBJ1-2, with no clear D. Trimming left V 3 bases short and J 8 bases short, with 13 bases between. The germline CDR1 and CDR2 sequences are MNHNS and SASEGT. The CDR3 is made up of 13 amino acids. The CDR3 sequence is CASSERLLGGYTF. CDR3 coding DNA: TGTGCCAGCAGTGAGCGGCTACTTGGGGGCTACACCTTC.

The chain couples TRBV28 to TRBJ1-2, with D unresolved. Trimming cost V 4 bases and J 8 bases, with 11 bases left between them. This CDR3 spans 12 amino acids. CDR1 is MDHEN and CDR2 is SYDVKM in the germline V gene. CDR3 DNA sequence: TGTGCCAGCAGTTACCTTCCGGGGGGCTACACCTTC. As protein: CASSYLPGGYTF.